This T cell receptor beta chain was observed in a study of T cell responses to AZD1222 COVID-19 vaccine. Notes on the study in general: A mostly white British donor set with more females was recruited, and clonal diversity was possibly underestimated. When two AZD1222 doses had been given, Spike-specific TCR breadth and depth rose.

The data were produced by immunoSEQ multiplex PCR, yet TCRdb's version contains in-frame clones alone and is incomplete. The sample lists 150,000 to 250,000 clones, roughly 90% seen once, with roughly 3.5% in the top ten. CDR3 length equals 15 residues. V lost 0 bases, J lost 2 bases, and 9 bases lay in between. Germline values: CDR1 SGHTA, CDR2 FQGTGA. Analysis merged second doses at about 4 or about 12 weeks. Notes on this clone: The antigen is not known.

The sample was peripheral blood, taken 28 days after the second AZD1222 dose. This sequence was found in an adult who received the AZD1222 COVID-19 vaccine. The V and J genes are TRBV7-3 and TRBJ2-3; D is unresolved. The CDR3, as DNA: TGTGCCAGCAGCTTAACGGCGACCTCCACAGATACGCAGTATTTT. Protein product: CASSLTATSTDTQYF.